The 8 T cell receptor beta chains below all came from one sample that was sequenced in a study of shared clonotypes between healthy human individuals. The method was immunoSEQ multiplex PCR; TCRdb's version includes in-frame clones alone and lacks a portion of them. The sample lists about 180,000 clones; 85% to 95% were seen once. The source material was naive CD4+ T cells sorted from blood. Described subset: CD45RA+ positively selected. The receptors were gathered from a woman in her 30s in good health.

Turning to this clone: Other DNA sequences from this sample encode an identical CDR3 as well. This chain uses TRBV6-5 with TRBJ1-3; no clear D gene. This CDR3 contains 15 residues. V was clipped by 0 bases and J by 4 bases, with 10 bases between them. Germline-derived CDR1 and CDR2 are MNHEY and SVGAGI. CDR3 in amino acids: CASSYSRGSGNTIYF. In DNA, the CDR3 is TGTGCCAGCAGTTACTCGAGAGGATCCGGAAACACCATATATTTT.

This sequence joins TRBV5-4 and TRBJ2-5; 7 bases align to TRBD1. The CDR3 sequence is 14 residues long. Trimming cost V 0 bases and J 2 bases; bases outside gene matches: 1. The germline gives CDR1 SGHNT, CDR2 YYREEE (reference sequence). DNA of the CDR3: TGTGCCAGCAGCTTGGCGGGACAGCAAGAGACCCAGTACTTC. This gives the protein CASSLAGQQETQYF.

This clone was counted once. Written as DNA, the CDR3 is TGTGCCAGTAGTCTTTGGGGGGGCGGTCAATCAGATACGCAGTATTTT. Amino acid sequence: CASSLWGGGQSDTQYF. The chain joins TRBV19 to TRBJ2-3; D possibly corresponds to TRBD2 (7 bases). V lost 5 bases and J lost 4, with 19 bases in between. Germline CDR1 is LNHDA and CDR2 is SQIVND (reference sequence). The CDR3 is 16 amino acids. Based on the CDR3 plus reference TRBV19 and TRBJ2-3, the full variable domain is DGGITQSPKYLFRKEGQNVTLSCEQNLNHDAMYWYRQDPGQGLRLIYYSQIVNDFQKGDIAEGYSVSREKKESFPLTVTSAQKNPTAFYLCASSLWGGGQSDTQYFGPGTRLTVL.

The chain has TRBV28 and TRBJ2-7; 8 bases fit TRBD1. The CDR3 runs to 14 residues. Trimming at V came to 5 bases and at J to 5 bases, leaving 8 bases not matched to a gene. Per germline, CDR1 MDHEN and CDR2 SYDVKM. The CDR3: CASSTGQGADEQYF. CDR3 bases: TGTGCCAGCAGTACCGGACAGGGAGCCGACGAGCAGTACTTC.

This chain uses TRBV4-1 with TRBJ1-1; no clear D gene. Trimming left V 2 bases short and J 4 bases short, with 23 bases between. Germline V gene sequence: CDR1 MGHRA, CDR2 YSYEKL. This CDR3 contains 18 residues. The CDR3: CASSQSPVAESGSTEAFF. In DNA form, the CDR3 reads TGCGCCAGCAGCCAAAGTCCCGTTGCCGAATCGGGAAGCACTGAAGCTTTCTTT.

This clone was observed a handful of times. The chain has TRBV19 and TRBJ1-5; D is unresolved. The germline V and J ends were trimmed by 5 bases and 4 bases, with 12 bases remaining between them. In germline, CDR1 is LNHDA, CDR2 SQIVND (reference sequence). The CDR3 loop spans 14 amino acids. DNA for the CDR3: TGTGCCAGTAGTCCCGCGGGCGGAAATCAGCCCCAGCATTTT. It encodes CASSPAGGNQPQHF.

V gene TRBV6-4 combines with J gene TRBJ1-1; the D is unclear. V was shortened by 2 bases and J by 8 bases, with 18 bases between the two germline ends. Germline values: CDR1 MRHNA, CDR2 SNTAGT. The CDR3 sequence is 15 residues long. The CDR3, as DNA: TGTGCCAGCAGTGACCCACTCTCGACTCCCCGGGAAGCTTTCTTT. Its translation is CASSDPLSTPREAFF.

This clone was seen only once. The V gene is TRBV2, the J gene TRBJ1-5, with 10 nucleotides matching TRBD1. The length of the CDR3 is 15 residues. The trim removed 2 bases at V and 6 bases at J, leaving 4 bases unmatched. Germline CDR1 reads SNHLY; CDR2 reads FYNNEI. CDR3 loop: CASSERTGGSQPQHF. The CDR3 nucleotides are TGTGCCAGCAGTGAACGGACAGGGGGGAGTCAGCCCCAGCATTTT.